Listed here are 3 T cell receptor beta chains from one sample, sequenced in a study of CD8+ T cells in alopecia areata. The treatment denotes: oral pan-JAK inhibitor, 5-10 mg twice daily. As the sequencing template, cDNA was produced by extracting RNA and reverse transcribing it. Repertoires were generated with immunoSEQ multiplex PCR, while TCRdb's copy carries only in-frame clones and drops some. The sample lists approximately 170,000 clones, 55% to 70% occurring once. The sequencing used CD4+ T cells sorted from blood, collected at week 4, from a patient treated with tofacitinib. These TCRs come from a human donor with alopecia areata.

This clone has only one observation. The V gene is TRBV6-1, the J gene TRBJ2-3; 9 nucleotides match TRBD2. Germline V lookup: CDR1 MNHNS, CDR2 SASEGT. The CDR3 loop spans 15 amino acids. V lost 2 bases, J lost 6 bases, and 6 bases stayed unmatched. This chain's CDR3 is CASSEPLAGWDTQYF. The DNA for the CDR3 is TGTGCCAGCAGTGAACCGCTAGCGGGATGGGATACGCAGTATTTT.

The chain joins TRBV7-9 to TRBJ1-4; TRBD1 matches at 9 bases. The CDR3 runs 15 residues. Germline V gives CDR1 SEHNR, CDR2 FQNEAQ (reference sequence). V was pared by 3 bases and J by 7 bases, with 6 bases of the junction left unmatched. The CDR3 sequence is CASSLGQGRIEKLFF. The CDR3 coding sequence is TGTGCCAGCAGCTTGGGACAGGGAAGGATTGAAAAACTGTTTTTT.

Worth noting for this clone: Other DNA sequences within the sample encode an identical CDR3. The genes are TRBV5-1 and TRBJ2-5; TRBD2 matches 12 bases. V lost 5 bases, J lost 4 bases, and 3 bases stayed unmatched. This CDR3 has 14 amino acids. CDR1 is SGHRS, CDR2 YFSETQ, per germline. In DNA, the CDR3 is TGCGCCAGCAGTGGGACTAGCGGGCGAGAGACCCAGTACTTC. Its translation: CASSGTSGRETQYF.